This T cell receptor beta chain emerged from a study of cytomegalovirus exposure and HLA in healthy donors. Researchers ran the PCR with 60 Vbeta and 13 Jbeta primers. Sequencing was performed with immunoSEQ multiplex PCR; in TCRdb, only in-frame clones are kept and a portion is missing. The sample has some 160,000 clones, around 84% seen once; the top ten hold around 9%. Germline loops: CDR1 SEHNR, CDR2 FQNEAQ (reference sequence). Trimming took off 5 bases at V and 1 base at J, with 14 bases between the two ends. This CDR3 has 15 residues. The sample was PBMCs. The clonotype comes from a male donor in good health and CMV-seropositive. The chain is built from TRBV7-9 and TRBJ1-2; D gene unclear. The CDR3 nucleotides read TGTGCCAGCAGCGCCAGGCGCCGAGATAACTATGGCTACACCTTC. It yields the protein CASSARRRDNYGYTF.